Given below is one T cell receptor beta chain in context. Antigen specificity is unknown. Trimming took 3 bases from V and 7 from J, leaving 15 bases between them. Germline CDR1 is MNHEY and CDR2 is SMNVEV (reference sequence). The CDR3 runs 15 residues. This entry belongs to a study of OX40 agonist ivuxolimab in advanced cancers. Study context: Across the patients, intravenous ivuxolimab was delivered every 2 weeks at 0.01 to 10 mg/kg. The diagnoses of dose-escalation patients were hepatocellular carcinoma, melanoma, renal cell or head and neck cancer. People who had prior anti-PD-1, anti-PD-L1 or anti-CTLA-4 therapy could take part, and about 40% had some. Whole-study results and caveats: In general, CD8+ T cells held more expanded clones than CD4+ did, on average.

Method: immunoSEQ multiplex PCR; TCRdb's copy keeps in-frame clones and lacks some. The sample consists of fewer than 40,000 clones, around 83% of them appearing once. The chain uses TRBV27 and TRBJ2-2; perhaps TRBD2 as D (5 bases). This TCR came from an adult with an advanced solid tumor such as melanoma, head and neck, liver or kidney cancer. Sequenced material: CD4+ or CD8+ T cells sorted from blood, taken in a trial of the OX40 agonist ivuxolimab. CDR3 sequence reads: CASSFTGSGSGELFF. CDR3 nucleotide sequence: TGTGCCAGCAGTTTTACGGGAAGTGGGAGCGGGGAGCTGTTTTTT.